This TCR beta chain was profiled in a study of T cells after yellow fever vaccination. The germline V and J ends were trimmed by 5 bases and 3 bases, with 13 bases remaining between them. Per the germline V gene, CDR1 is DFQATT and CDR2 is SNEGSKA (reference sequence). The CDR3 is 13 residues long. Findings of the study overall: Reappearance after the booster was seen for most primary-vaccination clones, at 96% CD4 and less than 90% CD8. Peaking on day 5 versus 15, the secondary response was faster but weaker. A limited proportion of clonotypes was detected within both the CD4 and CD8 compartments.

This clonotype was seen a few times. What it binds is not known. Production of TCR cDNA was by 5'RACE template switching, which also added a universal primer site and UMIs. In TCRdb, the 5' RACE reads were re-called with MiXCR into one record per CDR3 protein. The table shows nearly 550,000 distinct CDR3 sequences, with about a fifth occurring only once. This chain connects TRBV20-1 to TRBJ1-2, with D perhaps matching TRBD1 (6 bases). Sequencing used PBMCs, obtained 15 days after the yellow fever booster vaccination. The TCR originated in a man aged 25 to 40 who received the YFV17D yellow fever vaccine. CDR3 in amino acids: CSAVQGGDYGYTF. CDR3 DNA: TGCAGTGCTGTACAGGGAGGGGACTATGGCTACACCTTC.